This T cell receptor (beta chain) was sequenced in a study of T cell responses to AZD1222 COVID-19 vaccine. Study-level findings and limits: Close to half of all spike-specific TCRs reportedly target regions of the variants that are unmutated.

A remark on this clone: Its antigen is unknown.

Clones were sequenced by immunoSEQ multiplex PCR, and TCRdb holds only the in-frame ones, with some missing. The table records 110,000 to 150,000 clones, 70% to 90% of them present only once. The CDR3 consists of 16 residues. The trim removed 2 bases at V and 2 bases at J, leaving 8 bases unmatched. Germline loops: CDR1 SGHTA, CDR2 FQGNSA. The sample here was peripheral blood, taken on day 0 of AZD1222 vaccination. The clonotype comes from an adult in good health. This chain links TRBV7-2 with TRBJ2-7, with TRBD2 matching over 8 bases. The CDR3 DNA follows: TGTGCCAGCAGCTTAAACGCAATAGCGGGAACCTACGAGCAGTACTTC. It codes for CASSLNAIAGTYEQYF.